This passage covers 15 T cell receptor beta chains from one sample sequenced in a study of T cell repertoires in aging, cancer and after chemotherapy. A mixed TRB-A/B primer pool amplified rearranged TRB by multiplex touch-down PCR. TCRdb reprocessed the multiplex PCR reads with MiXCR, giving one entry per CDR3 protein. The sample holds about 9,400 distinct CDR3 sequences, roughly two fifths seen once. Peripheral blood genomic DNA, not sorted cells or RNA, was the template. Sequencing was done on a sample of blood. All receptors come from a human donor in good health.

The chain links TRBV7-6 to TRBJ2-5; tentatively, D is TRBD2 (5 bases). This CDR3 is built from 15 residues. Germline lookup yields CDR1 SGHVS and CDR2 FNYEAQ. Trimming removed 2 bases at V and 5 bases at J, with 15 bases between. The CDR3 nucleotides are TGTGCCAGCAGCTTACGATACGGGGTCTGGGAGACCCAGTACTTC. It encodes CASSLRYGVWETQYF.

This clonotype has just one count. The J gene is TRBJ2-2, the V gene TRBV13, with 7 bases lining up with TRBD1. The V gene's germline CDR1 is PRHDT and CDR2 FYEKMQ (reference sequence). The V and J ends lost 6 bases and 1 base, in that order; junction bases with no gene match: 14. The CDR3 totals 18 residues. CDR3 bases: TGTGCCAGCAGTTTTTGGTTCGCCGGGACAGAGAACACCGGGGAGCTGTTTTTT. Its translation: CASSFWFAGTENTGELFF.

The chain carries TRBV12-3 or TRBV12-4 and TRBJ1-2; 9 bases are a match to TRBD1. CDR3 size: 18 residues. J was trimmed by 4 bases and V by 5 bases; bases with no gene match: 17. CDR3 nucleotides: TGTGCCAGCAGTCCGAGATTTCCCGGGACAGGGTCACTCTATGGCTACACCTTC. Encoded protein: CASSPRFPGTGSLYGYTF.

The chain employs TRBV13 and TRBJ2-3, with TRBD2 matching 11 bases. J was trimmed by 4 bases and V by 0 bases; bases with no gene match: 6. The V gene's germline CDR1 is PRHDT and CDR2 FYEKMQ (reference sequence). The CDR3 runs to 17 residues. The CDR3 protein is CASSLGPSSGRADTQYF. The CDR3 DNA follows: TGTGCCAGCAGCTTAGGGCCGAGTAGCGGGAGGGCAGATACGCAGTATTTT.

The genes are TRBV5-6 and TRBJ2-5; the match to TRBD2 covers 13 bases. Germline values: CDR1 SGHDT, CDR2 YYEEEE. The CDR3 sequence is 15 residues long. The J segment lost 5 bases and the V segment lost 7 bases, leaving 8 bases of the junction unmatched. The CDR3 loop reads CASGTSGGARETQYF. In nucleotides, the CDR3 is TGTGCCAGCGGCACTAGCGGGGGGGCCCGGGAGACCCAGTACTTC.

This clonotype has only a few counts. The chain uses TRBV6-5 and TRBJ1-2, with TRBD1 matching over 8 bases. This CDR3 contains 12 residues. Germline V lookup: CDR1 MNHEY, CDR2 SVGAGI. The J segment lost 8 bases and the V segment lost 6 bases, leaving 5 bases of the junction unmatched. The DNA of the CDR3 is TGTGCCAGCAGACGGACAGGGACCGGCTACACCTTC. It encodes CASRRTGTGYTF.

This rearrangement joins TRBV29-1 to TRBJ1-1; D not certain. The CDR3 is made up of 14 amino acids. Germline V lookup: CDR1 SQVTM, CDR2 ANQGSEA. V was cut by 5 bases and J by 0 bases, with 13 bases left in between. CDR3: CSVFLASMNTEAFF. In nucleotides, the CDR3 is TGCAGCGTTTTTCTGGCTAGTATGAACACTGAAGCTTTCTTT.

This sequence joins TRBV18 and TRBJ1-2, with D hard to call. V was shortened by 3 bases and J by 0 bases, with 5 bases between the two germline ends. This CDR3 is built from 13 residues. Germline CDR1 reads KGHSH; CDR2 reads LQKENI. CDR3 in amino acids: CASSPGTNYGYTF. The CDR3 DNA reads TGTGCCAGCTCACCGGGCACTAACTATGGCTACACCTTC.

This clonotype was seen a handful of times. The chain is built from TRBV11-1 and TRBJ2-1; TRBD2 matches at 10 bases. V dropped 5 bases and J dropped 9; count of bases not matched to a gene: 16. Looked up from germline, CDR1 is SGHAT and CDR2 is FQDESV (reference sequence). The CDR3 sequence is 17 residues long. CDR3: CASSPPRLAGVLGEQFF. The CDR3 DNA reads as TGTGCCAGCAGCCCACCCCGGCTAGCGGGGGTCTTAGGTGAGCAGTTCTTC.

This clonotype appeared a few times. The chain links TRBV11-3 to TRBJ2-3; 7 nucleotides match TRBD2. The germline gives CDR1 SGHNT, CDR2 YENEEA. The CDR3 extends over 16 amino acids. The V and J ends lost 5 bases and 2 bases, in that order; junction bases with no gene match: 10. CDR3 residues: CASSPTSGLTTDTQYF. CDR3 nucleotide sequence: TGTGCCAGCAGCCCAACCTCGGGACTAACCACAGATACGCAGTATTTT.

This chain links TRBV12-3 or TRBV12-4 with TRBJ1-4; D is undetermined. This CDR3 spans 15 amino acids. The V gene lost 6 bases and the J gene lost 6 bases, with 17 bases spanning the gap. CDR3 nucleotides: TGTGCCAGCAGCCCTGGCGGTGGACGGGATGAAAAACTGTTTTTT. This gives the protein CASSPGGGRDEKLFF.

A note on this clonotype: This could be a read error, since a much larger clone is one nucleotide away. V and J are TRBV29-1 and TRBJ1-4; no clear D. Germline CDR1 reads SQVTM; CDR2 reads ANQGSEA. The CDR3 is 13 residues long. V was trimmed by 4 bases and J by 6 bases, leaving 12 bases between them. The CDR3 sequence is CSVVFLGYEKLFF. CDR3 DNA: TGCAGCGTTGTCTTCCTGGGCTATGAAAAACTGTTTTTT.

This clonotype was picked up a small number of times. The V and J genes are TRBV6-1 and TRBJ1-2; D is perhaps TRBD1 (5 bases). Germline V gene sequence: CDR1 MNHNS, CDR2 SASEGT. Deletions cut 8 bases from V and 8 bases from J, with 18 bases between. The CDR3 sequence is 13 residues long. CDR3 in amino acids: CASLDTSFRGYTF. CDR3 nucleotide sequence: TGTGCCAGCCTGGACACCTCCTTCCGGGGCTACACCTTC.

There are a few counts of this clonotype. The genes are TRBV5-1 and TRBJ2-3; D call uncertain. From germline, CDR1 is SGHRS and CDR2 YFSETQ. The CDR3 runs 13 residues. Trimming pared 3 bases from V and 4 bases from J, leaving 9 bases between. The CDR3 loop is CASSSTMADTQYF. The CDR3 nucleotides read TGCGCCAGCAGCTCAACTATGGCAGATACGCAGTATTTT.

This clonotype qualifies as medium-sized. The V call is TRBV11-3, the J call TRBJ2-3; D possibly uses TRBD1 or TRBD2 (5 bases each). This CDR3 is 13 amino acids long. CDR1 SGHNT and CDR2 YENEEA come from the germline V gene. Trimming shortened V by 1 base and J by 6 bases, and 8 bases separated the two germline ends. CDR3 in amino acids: CASSLAWGDTQYF. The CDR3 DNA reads TGTGCCAGCAGCTTAGCGTGGGGGGATACGCAGTATTTT. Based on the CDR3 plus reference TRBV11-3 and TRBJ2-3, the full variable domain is EAGVVQSPRYKIIEKKQPVAFWCNPISGHNTLYWYLQNLGQGPELLIRYENEEAVDDSQLPKDRFSAERLKGVDSTLKIQPAELGDSAVYLCASSLAWGDTQYFGPGTRLTVL.